The 7 T cell receptor beta chains given below trace back to one sample, sequenced in a study of blood T cell repertoires in COVID-19. Only in-frame clones appear in the TCRdb table, and some are missing; sequencing was by immunoSEQ multiplex PCR. The sample lists 220,000 or so clones; roughly 84% were seen once. Sequenced material: peripheral blood. The source of these receptors is a man between 50 and 59 years old who had recovered from COVID-19.

This rearrangement joins TRBV9 to TRBJ2-3; D is uncertain. Trimming cost V 4 bases and J 5 bases, with 11 bases left between them. Germline V gene data show CDR1 as SGDLS and CDR2 as YYNGEE. The CDR3 totals 13 residues. In DNA, the CDR3 is TGTGCCAGCAGCACCGACACGAAAGATACGCAGTATTTT. As protein: CASSTDTKDTQYF.

In DNA, the CDR3 is TGTGCCAGCAGCTCAACATTCCCTGGGACCCAGTACTTC. This gives the protein CASSSTFPGTQYF. The V call is TRBV7-9, the J call TRBJ2-5; D is unresolved. The V gene's germline CDR1 is SEHNR and CDR2 FQNEAQ (reference sequence). CDR3 length equals 13 residues. The V and J ends lost 4 bases and 7 bases respectively, with 13 bases between them.

This clone was seen once. This chain joins TRBV6-5 and TRBJ2-3; 11 positions match TRBD2. This CDR3 is built from 13 residues. J gave up 10 bases and V 11 bases, and 11 bases lay outside the gene matches. Germline V lookup: CDR1 MNHEY, CDR2 SVGAGI. CDR3 loop: CALRGLAVNSQYF. Written as DNA, the CDR3 is TGTGCCCTTCGGGGACTAGCGGTGAATTCGCAGTATTTT.

The chain joins TRBV30 to TRBJ1-2; TRBD1 agrees at 7 bases. The V and J ends lost 1 base and 8 bases, in that order; junction bases with no gene match: 10. The CDR3 extends over 14 amino acids. The germline V gene has CDR1 GTSNPN and CDR2 SVGIG (reference sequence). CDR3 residues: CAWSGRTGQLGYTF. CDR3 sequence (DNA): TGTGCCTGGAGTGGAAGGACAGGACAACTCGGCTACACCTTC.

The chain links TRBV28 to TRBJ1-5, with D perhaps TRBD1 (5 bases). The CDR3 is 15 amino acids. V lost 6 bases and J lost 2, with 14 bases in between. The germline V gene encodes CDR1 MDHEN and CDR2 SYDVKM. The CDR3 nucleotides read TGTGCCAGCAGCCCCCAGGGATTGGGCAATCAGCCCCAGCATTTT. It encodes CASSPQGLGNQPQHF.

The rearrangement links TRBV27 to TRBJ2-7; possibly TRBD2 for D (6 bases). V was shortened by 4 bases and J by 10 bases, with 26 bases between the two germline ends. The length of the CDR3 is 16 residues. Germline CDR1 and CDR2: MNHEY and SMNVEV (reference sequence). CDR3 nucleotide sequence: TGTGCCAGCAGTTCGAGCCTTGGGGGAGGCCCGCCATTTCAGTACTTC. Translating gives CASSSSLGGGPPFQYF.

The chain links TRBV19 to TRBJ2-7; D not resolved. The CDR3 spans 15 residues. V shed 1 base and J shed 0 bases, with 10 bases lying between them. The germline gives CDR1 LNHDA, CDR2 SQIVND (reference sequence). CDR3 sequence (DNA): TGTGCCAGTAGTATAGCACAGACCTCCTCCTACGAGCAGTACTTC. This gives the protein CASSIAQTSSYEQYF.